This T cell receptor beta chain was recovered during a study of Graves' ophthalmopathy and Graves' hyperthyroidism. CDR1 and CDR2 (germline): ENHRY, SYGVKD. This CDR3 region has 16 residues. Notes on this clonotype: Its antigen remains unknown. Germline is not matched at one junction end, which may reflect a read error.

Transcripts of RNA were the source for amplifying TCR beta CDR3 regions. Second-round multiplex PCR came after first-round RT-PCR with HTBI primers. TCRdb independently ran MiXCR on the multiplex PCR reads; one entry per CDR3 protein. The profile shows approximately 640,000 distinct CDR3 sequences, roughly two fifths of them singletons. Points from the study as a whole: Most expanded clonotypes in thyroid above 0.001 frequency also showed up in blood.

What was sequenced was peripheral blood. The TCR originated in an adult man with Graves' ophthalmopathy. This chain joins TRBV10-3 and TRBJ1-1, with 8 bases identical to TRBD1. CDR3 DNA: TGTGCCAGCAGTGAATGGACAGGGTTAGGCGACACTGAAGCTTCCTTT. Its translation: CASSEWTGLGDTEASF.